What follows are 13 T cell receptor beta chains derived from one specimen sequenced in a study of T cell responses to AZD1222 COVID-19 vaccine. Assay used: immunoSEQ multiplex PCR; TCRdb lists only in-frame clones, some missing. Of 180,000 or so clones in the sample, just over 90% are singletons; the top ten hold 1.3%. Sequencing was performed on peripheral blood, taken 28 days after the second AZD1222 dose. The receptors come from an adult who received the AZD1222 COVID-19 vaccine.

The chain uses TRBV19 and TRBJ1-1; TRBD1 aligns across 8 bases. V gave up 5 bases and J gave up 5 bases; unmatched junction bases: 10. The CDR3 is 15 amino acids. The germline CDR1 and CDR2 sequences are LNHDA and SQIVND (reference sequence). The CDR3 DNA is TGTGCCAGTAGTGTCCAGGACAGGGTCGAAACTGAAGCTTTCTTT. Residues: CASSVQDRVETEAFF.

V usage is TRBV13 and J usage is TRBJ2-3; TRBD2 aligns across 11 bases. Germline V gene sequence: CDR1 PRHDT, CDR2 FYEKMQ (reference sequence). Trimming removed 2 bases from V and 4 bases from J; junction bases left unmatched: 5. The CDR3 has 16 residues. The CDR3 DNA follows: TGTGCCAGCAGCTTAAATAGCGGGAGGGACGCAGATACGCAGTATTTT. This gives the protein CASSLNSGRDADTQYF.

CDR3 protein: CASRRLVAGETQYF. As DNA, the CDR3 is TGTGCCAGCAGAAGACTGGTAGCGGGGGAGACCCAGTACTTC. The genes are TRBV6-5 and TRBJ2-5; TRBD2 matches 8 bases. Germline trimming cut 6 bases from V and 5 bases from J; bases unmatched to any gene: 8. The germline V gene has CDR1 MNHEY and CDR2 SVGAGI. The CDR3 has 14 amino acids.

This clone was observed once. The chain uses TRBV30 and TRBJ1-2; TRBD1 matches at 8 bases. This CDR3 has 13 amino acids. Germline values: CDR1 GTSNPN, CDR2 SVGIG (reference sequence). Trimming cost V 1 base and J 8 bases; bases outside gene matches: 6. CDR3 bases: TGTGCCTGGAGTGGGCCAGGGACAGGCGGCTACACCTTC. It codes for CAWSGPGTGGYTF.

The chain is built from TRBV6-6 and TRBJ1-3, with D unclear. This CDR3 contains 16 residues. The germline V gene has CDR1 MNHNY and CDR2 SVGAGI (reference sequence). Trimming removed 5 bases at V and 0 bases at J, with 14 bases between. The CDR3 spells CASSPDGFSSGNTIYF. CDR3 coding DNA: TGTGCCAGCAGTCCGGACGGGTTCAGCTCTGGAAACACCATATATTTT.

The chain uses TRBV2 and TRBJ1-6; 10 bases fit TRBD1. CDR1 and CDR2 from the germline V gene are SNHLY and FYNNEI. The CDR3 is made up of 14 amino acids. Trimming at V came to 9 bases and at J to 8 bases, leaving 7 bases not matched to a gene. The CDR3 protein is CASAGTGDDSPLHF. The CDR3 DNA reads as TGTGCCAGTGCCGGGACAGGGGATGATTCACCCCTCCACTTT.

This chain links TRBV3-1 (or the pseudogene TRBV3-2) with TRBJ2-7, with 8 bases aligning to TRBD1. Germline assignment: CDR1 LGHDT and CDR2 YNNKEL (reference sequence). V dropped 6 bases and J dropped 6; count of bases not matched to a gene: 13. This CDR3 has 15 amino acids. The CDR3 loop is CASRPGQALLGEQYF. The CDR3 DNA reads TGTGCCAGCAGACCGGGACAGGCCCTACTCGGCGAGCAGTACTTC.

The V and J genes are TRBV4-1 and TRBJ2-5; 9 nucleotides align to TRBD2. CDR1 is MGHRA and CDR2 is YSYEKL in the germline V gene. Trimming removed 4 bases from V and 1 base from J; junction bases left unmatched: 4. CDR3 length: 15 amino acids. The CDR3 DNA is TGCGCCAGCAGCCTGAGCGGGGGGACCCAAGAGACCCAGTACTTC. It yields the protein CASSLSGGTQETQYF.

This clone has a handful of counts. This chain joins TRBV19 and TRBJ1-1; D ambiguous. V gave up 7 bases and J gave up 0 bases, with 9 bases separating them. This CDR3 contains 13 residues. Germline values: CDR1 LNHDA, CDR2 SQIVND (reference sequence). CDR3 amino acids: CASNLRLNTEAFF. CDR3 nucleotides: TGTGCCAGTAATCTTCGGCTGAACACTGAAGCTTTCTTT.

The V and J genes are TRBV6-5 and TRBJ2-7; perhaps TRBD1 as D (6 bases). Germline V gene sequence: CDR1 MNHEY, CDR2 SVGAGI. The V and J ends lost 2 bases and 0 bases respectively, with 8 bases between them. The CDR3 consists of 14 residues. This CDR3 is CASSYGGGSYEQYF. The CDR3 DNA reads as TGTGCCAGCAGTTACGGGGGCGGCTCCTACGAGCAGTACTTC.

This chain uses TRBV3-1 (or the pseudogene TRBV3-2) with TRBJ1-3, with D possibly being TRBD1 (5 bases). V shed 5 bases and J shed 4 bases, with 18 bases lying between them. The CDR3 has 16 amino acids. CDR1 and CDR2 (germline): LGHDT, YNNKEL (reference sequence). The CDR3 sequence is CASSAVRGVSGNTIYF. DNA for the CDR3: TGTGCCAGCAGCGCGGTAAGAGGGGTCTCCGGAAACACCATATATTTT.

CDR3 in amino acids: CASSLGLSYEQYF. The CDR3 nucleotides read TGTGCCAGCAGTCTCGGATTATCCTACGAGCAGTACTTC. This chain connects TRBV28 to TRBJ2-7; D is uncertain. Deletions cut 5 bases from V and 1 base from J, with 9 bases between. CDR3 length: 13 amino acids. CDR1 and CDR2 (germline): MDHEN, SYDVKM.

The rearrangement joins TRBV12-5 to TRBJ2-7; D remains ambiguous. This CDR3 region has 12 residues. The germline CDR1 and CDR2 sequences are LGHNT and FRNRAP. Trimming shortened V by 1 base and J by 5 bases, and 6 bases separated the two germline ends. The CDR3 DNA sequence: TGTGCTAGTGGTTTGGCCCTTCACGAGCAGTACTTC. Residues: CASGLALHEQYF. Full variable domain (remainder filled in from reference TRBV12-5 and TRBJ2-7): DARVTQTPRHKVTEMGQEVTMRCQPILGHNTVFWYRQTMMQGLELLAYFRNRAPLDDSGMPKDRFSAEMPDATLATLKIQPSEPRDSAVYFCASGLALHEQYFGPGTRLTVT.